The 18 T cell receptor beta chains listed next were all sequenced from one sample in a study of blood T cell repertoires in COVID-19 (TCRdb year 2020). Library preparation employed the immunoSEQ multiplex PCR assay. TCRdb re-hosts the immuneACCESS table, in-frame sequences only. Its copies lack some clones; in the studies checked, an unresolved V gene accounts for under half of them, and the cause for the rest is not known. The sample table holds roughly 70,000 clones, of which roughly nine tenths were seen once. Together, the top ten hold less than 4% of the sample. The sequencing input was peripheral blood. The origin of the receptors is a man aged 70 or older with active COVID-19.

This clone has only one observation. The CDR3 loop is CAWRRTGPPGAFF. The CDR3 nucleotides are TGTGCCTGGAGGAGGACAGGGCCCCCGGGGGCTTTCTTT. The chain joins TRBV30 to TRBJ1-1; 8 bases map to TRBD1. J was trimmed by 11 bases and V by 3 bases; bases with no gene match: 11. Germline V lookup: CDR1 GTSNPN, CDR2 SVGIG (reference sequence). The CDR3 extends over 13 amino acids. The full variable domain, rest sourced from reference TRBV30 and TRBJ1-1, is SQTIHQWPATLVQPVGSPLSLECTVEGTSNPNLYWYRQAAGRGLQLLFYSVGIGQISSEVPQNLSASRPQDRQFILSSKKLLLSDSGFYLCAWRRTGPPGAFFGQGTRLTVV.

V gene TRBV6-5 combines with J gene TRBJ2-7, with 9 bases aligning to TRBD2. V shed 6 bases and J 5 bases; nucleotides not matched to a gene: 8. Germline-derived CDR1 and CDR2 are MNHEY and SVGAGI. The CDR3 is 14 amino acids. The CDR3 nucleotides read TGTGCCAGCAGGGGGGGACTAGCAGGCCACGAGCAGTACTTC. Its translation is CASRGGLAGHEQYF.

CDR3 DNA sequence: TGTGCCAGCAGTCCCCCCCGGACAGGGAGCTCCTATAATTCACCCCTCCACTTT. It codes for CASSPPRTGSSYNSPLHF. V is TRBV28 and J is TRBJ1-6; 8 nucleotides agree with TRBD1. The germline V gene encodes CDR1 MDHEN and CDR2 SYDVKM. The CDR3 sequence is 18 residues long. V trimming: 5 bases; J trimming: 0 bases; junction bases outside the gene matches: 9.

The gene calls are TRBV11-2 and TRBJ2-7; 10 nucleotides align to TRBD1. Germline CDR1 reads SGHAT; CDR2 reads FQNNGV. V trimming: 5 bases; J trimming: 4 bases; junction bases outside the gene matches: 8. The CDR3 loop spans 15 amino acids. This CDR3 is CASSPRPGQGYEQYF. The CDR3 region has the DNA TGTGCCAGCAGCCCCCGTCCGGGACAGGGGTACGAGCAGTACTTC.

V is TRBV7-2 and J is TRBJ2-1; TRBD2 is a possible D gene (6 bases). Germline assignment: CDR1 SGHTA and CDR2 FQGNSA. The CDR3 covers 15 residues. The ends were cut back, 1 base at V and 7 bases at J, with 14 bases in the middle. CDR3 loop: CASSLVSGRGNEQFF. CDR3 sequence (DNA): TGTGCCAGCAGCTTAGTTAGCGGACGGGGGAATGAGCAGTTCTTC.

This clone was seen only once. This chain connects TRBV19 to TRBJ1-1; 7 bases match TRBD1. V gave up 2 bases and J gave up 5 bases; unmatched junction bases: 8. CDR3 size: 15 residues. Germline V gene lookup returns CDR1 LNHDA and CDR2 SQIVND (reference sequence). The CDR3 here is CASSITGPRGTEAFF. CDR3 nucleotide sequence: TGTGCCAGTAGTATAACGGGCCCCAGGGGGACTGAAGCTTTCTTT.

The chain has TRBV3-1 (or the pseudogene TRBV3-2) and TRBJ2-3, with 8 nucleotides matching TRBD2. The CDR3 is 15 amino acids. The trim removed 1 base at V and 6 bases at J, leaving 6 bases unmatched. Germline V gives CDR1 LGHDT, CDR2 YNNKEL (reference sequence). CDR3 nucleotide sequence: TGTGCCAGCAGCCAAGTTCCTAGCGGGTGGGATACGCAGTATTTT. Encoded protein: CASSQVPSGWDTQYF.

This clone was seen just once. V and J are TRBV6-5 and TRBJ1-4; 7 bases are a match to TRBD1. Germline CDR1 and CDR2: MNHEY and SVGAGI. V dropped 6 bases and J dropped 8; count of bases not matched to a gene: 12. The CDR3 runs to 15 residues. CDR3 DNA sequence: TGTGCCAGCAGACGATTCAGGGGGGAGGAGGAAAAACTGTTTTTT. This codes for CASRRFRGEEEKLFF.

The chain carries TRBV15 and TRBJ2-6; D perhaps matches TRBD1 (7 bases). V was clipped by 0 bases and J by 0 bases, with 15 bases between them. Germline CDR1 LNHNV, CDR2 YYDKDF (reference sequence). The CDR3 has 19 residues. The CDR3 coding sequence is TGTGCCACCAGCAGAGATCTGGTCAGGGGGGCCTCTGGGGCCAACGTCCTGACTTTC. The encoded protein is CATSRDLVRGASGANVLTF.

The rearrangement links TRBV4-3 to TRBJ2-3; 9 bases align to TRBD2. CDR1 is LGHNA and CDR2 is YSLEER in the germline V gene. Trimming took 4 bases from V and 3 from J; bases not matched to a gene: 5. The CDR3 covers 15 residues. CDR3 bases: TGCGCCAGCAGCCTGATAGCGGGAGAGACAGATACGCAGTATTTT. It codes for CASSLIAGETDTQYF.

This clone was recorded once. The chain links TRBV7-8 to TRBJ2-7; 8 positions agree with TRBD2. The ends lost 5 bases at V and 3 bases at J; junction bases unmatched: 12. The CDR3 has 16 amino acids. Germline CDR1 is SGHVS and CDR2 is FQNEAQ. Here the CDR3 DNA reads TGTGCCAGCAGCCCGCGCGGGGGGTTGGGTTTCTACGAGCAGTACTTC. Translating it yields CASSPRGGLGFYEQYF.

This chain joins TRBV27 and TRBJ2-2, with D unclear. CDR3 length: 14 residues. The V end lost 5 bases, the J end lost 3 bases, and 10 bases lay between the germline ends. Germline V lookup: CDR1 MNHEY, CDR2 SMNVEV (reference sequence). CDR3 nucleotide sequence: TGTGCCAGCAGTGCGGATCCCTACACCGGGGAGCTGTTTTTT. Its translation: CASSADPYTGELFF.

The J gene is TRBJ2-3, the V gene TRBV9; 7 bases line up with TRBD2. Germline V gene data show CDR1 as SGDLS and CDR2 as YYNGEE. The CDR3 covers 17 residues. V dropped 7 bases and J dropped 5; count of bases not matched to a gene: 19. DNA of the CDR3: TGTGCCAGCTCCGTCGGGGGAGAAAAGCGGGGTGGAGATACGCAGTATTTT. Its translation is CASSVGGEKRGGDTQYF.

The chain is built from TRBV19 and TRBJ1-2; possibly TRBD1 for D (6 bases). Trimming removed 4 bases at V and 8 bases at J, with 8 bases between. CDR3 length: 11 residues. The germline CDR1 and CDR2 sequences are LNHDA and SQIVND (reference sequence). CDR3: CASSRTGGYTF. For the CDR3, the DNA is TGTGCCAGTAGTAGAACAGGGGGCTACACCTTC.

This clone was seen only once. The rearrangement joins TRBV11-2 to TRBJ2-7; D possibly corresponds to TRBD1 (6 bases). This CDR3 contains 15 residues. Trimming removed 1 base at V and 4 bases at J, with 14 bases between. CDR1 SGHAT and CDR2 FQNNGV come from the germline V gene. CDR3 sequence reads: CASSLAPGDPYEQYF. As DNA, the CDR3 is TGTGCCAGCAGCTTAGCCCCAGGGGACCCTTACGAGCAGTACTTC.

The J gene is TRBJ2-5, the V gene TRBV4-2, with 8 bases matching TRBD2. Germline V gene sequence: CDR1 LGHNA, CDR2 YNFKEQ. This CDR3 region has 16 residues. The V gene end was trimmed by 1 base and the J gene end by 4 bases; junction bases not matched to a gene: 8. The CDR3 loop is CASSQGGAGGRETQYF. The CDR3 nucleotides read TGTGCCAGCAGCCAAGGGGGCGCGGGGGGCAGAGAGACCCAGTACTTC.

This chain links TRBV7-6 with TRBJ2-3, with D possibly matching TRBD2 (5 bases). Germline V gene lookup returns CDR1 SGHVS and CDR2 FNYEAQ. There are 15 residues in the CDR3. The V end was cut by 5 bases, the J end by 2 bases, with 14 bases between. Here the CDR3 DNA reads TGTGCCAGCAGCCCAGCGGCTGGCCCCACAGATACGCAGTATTTT. It translates to CASSPAAGPTDTQYF.

CDR3 residues: CASSPAGAGSQETQYF. The CDR3 coding sequence is TGTGCCAGCAGCCCAGCCGGGGCGGGGAGCCAAGAGACCCAGTACTTC. The rearrangement links TRBV4-2 to TRBJ2-5; maybe TRBD2 (6 bases). Germline CDR1 LGHNA, CDR2 YNFKEQ. V was pared by 4 bases and J by 1 base, with 16 bases between. CDR3 length: 16 residues.